The 27 T cell receptor beta chains presented below share a single source sample, sequenced in a study of T cells in localized non-small cell lung cancer. Sequenced by immunoSEQ multiplex PCR; TCRdb stores in-frame clones only, minus some. Among 35,000 to 50,000 clones, 90% to 95% were seen once, and the ten largest hold 10% to 13%. The sample consisted of PBMCs, taken before any cancer treatment. The receptors come from a woman aged 40-70 years with stage II lung adenocarcinoma.

This chain connects TRBV28 to TRBJ2-3; no reliable D call. The V gene's germline CDR1 is MDHEN and CDR2 SYDVKM. The V and J ends lost 3 bases and 5 bases respectively, with 12 bases between them. This CDR3 comprises 14 residues. The CDR3 sequence is CASSFAAGQDTQYF. Here the CDR3 DNA reads TGTGCCAGCAGTTTTGCAGCAGGTCAAGATACGCAGTATTTT.

The chain recombines TRBV6-6 with TRBJ1-2; D call uncertain. Trimming stripped 7 bases from V and 1 base from J, with 13 bases between. The germline V gene encodes CDR1 MNHNY and CDR2 SVGAGI (reference sequence). This CDR3 has 14 amino acids. The CDR3 sequence is CASTQPEDNYGYTF. CDR3 DNA sequence: TGTGCCAGCACCCAACCGGAGGATAACTATGGCTACACCTTC.

The chain couples TRBV4-1 to TRBJ1-2; D remains unclear. The CDR3 length is 13 residues. Trimming cost V 0 bases and J 7 bases, with 9 bases left between them. Germline V gene sequence: CDR1 MGHRA, CDR2 YSYEKL. CDR3 loop: CASSQDSQTGYTF. DNA of the CDR3: TGCGCCAGCAGCCAAGATTCGCAGACTGGCTACACCTTC.

The chain joins TRBV10-2 to TRBJ1-4; 8 bases match TRBD1. The germline gives CDR1 WSHSY, CDR2 SAAADI. This CDR3 is 14 amino acids long. V shed 6 bases, J shed 6 bases, and the junction held 6 bases outside the gene matches. This CDR3 reads CASRRTGSDEKLFF. Here the CDR3 DNA reads TGCGCCAGCAGAAGGACAGGGAGTGATGAAAAACTGTTTTTT.

V gene TRBV5-1 combines with J gene TRBJ2-5, with 8 bases aligning to TRBD1. Looked up from germline, CDR1 is SGHRS and CDR2 is YFSETQ. With V trimmed by 5 bases and J by 4 bases, 4 bases remained unmatched. The CDR3 runs 13 residues. DNA for the CDR3: TGCGCCAGCAGTCGTGACAGGGGAGAGACCCAGTACTTC. Translated: CASSRDRGETQYF.

The genes are TRBV5-4 and TRBJ2-7; TRBD2 might be the D (7 bases). Germline CDR1 reads SGHNT; CDR2 reads YYREEE (reference sequence). This CDR3 contains 15 residues. V was trimmed by 4 bases and J by 3 bases, leaving 17 bases between them. The CDR3 loop reads CASSRGGGGVYEQYF. The CDR3 bases are TGTGCCAGCAGCCGAGGGGGGGGAGGCGTCTACGAGCAGTACTTC.

The chain employs TRBV5-1 and TRBJ2-5; 8 nucleotides line up with TRBD2. This CDR3 has 16 residues. V shed 1 base and J 2 bases; nucleotides not matched to a gene: 7. CDR1 and CDR2 from the germline V gene are SGHRS and YFSETQ. The CDR3 sequence: CASSLNGGAVQETQYF. The CDR3 DNA follows: TGCGCCAGCAGCTTGAACGGGGGGGCGGTACAAGAGACCCAGTACTTC.

This clone showed up just a few times. V and J are TRBV7-9 and TRBJ1-5, with unresolved D. Trimming removed 3 bases at V and 2 bases at J, with 11 bases between. Germline values: CDR1 SEHNR, CDR2 FQNEAQ (reference sequence). The CDR3 covers 15 residues. The CDR3 loop is CASSLMGDGNQPQHF. CDR3 DNA: TGTGCCAGCAGCTTGATGGGTGATGGCAATCAGCCCCAGCATTTT.

The chain carries TRBV19 and TRBJ1-1; TRBD1 might be the D (5 bases). This CDR3 is 19 amino acids long. With 8 bases removed from V and 0 bases from J, the gap between germline ends came to 28 bases. Germline V gene lookup returns CDR1 LNHDA and CDR2 SQIVND (reference sequence). The CDR3 loop is CASHTPLKAGIFMNTEAFF. The DNA for the CDR3 is TGTGCCAGTCATACCCCCCTTAAGGCAGGGATATTCATGAACACTGAAGCTTTCTTT.

The gene calls are TRBV2 and TRBJ2-4, with D possibly TRBD2 on 7 matching bases. V was shortened by 8 bases and J by 13 bases, with 27 bases between the two germline ends. Germline loops: CDR1 SNHLY, CDR2 FYNNEI. The CDR3 loop spans 15 amino acids. The CDR3 nucleotides are TGTGCCAGCGGGCGGGCGGGGGCCCAAAAACATTCCCAGTACTTC. Its protein is CASGRAGAQKHSQYF.

This chain connects TRBV29-1 to TRBJ1-2, with 10 bases fitting TRBD1. Germline trimming cut 6 bases from V and 3 bases from J; bases unmatched to any gene: 4. Germline V gives CDR1 SQVTM, CDR2 ANQGSEA. The CDR3 extends over 13 amino acids. CDR3 protein: CSVGTGDYYGYTF. The CDR3 coding sequence is TGCAGCGTCGGGACAGGGGATTACTATGGCTACACCTTC.

This rearrangement joins TRBV15 to TRBJ1-1; no clear D gene. There are 14 residues in the CDR3. CDR1 and CDR2 (germline): LNHNV, YYDKDF (reference sequence). V was trimmed by 0 bases and J by 2 bases, leaving 7 bases between them. Written as DNA, the CDR3 is TGTGCCACCAGCAGAGATAGACTAAACACTGAAGCTTTCTTT. This encodes CATSRDRLNTEAFF.

This clone was found once. The rearrangement uses TRBV29-1 and TRBJ2-3, with TRBD2 matching over 10 bases. The CDR3 is 14 residues long. V was clipped by 6 bases and J by 5 bases; unmatched bases: 8. CDR1 is SQVTM and CDR2 is ANQGSEA in the germline V gene. For the CDR3, the DNA is TGCAGCGTAAAAGCGGGGGGGCCGGGAGATACGCAGTATTTT. Its protein product is CSVKAGGPGDTQYF.

The rearrangement uses TRBV6-5 and TRBJ2-1, with TRBD1 as a possible D gene (5 bases). The V end lost 4 bases, the J end lost 5 bases, and 12 bases lay between the germline ends. The CDR3 is 14 amino acids. CDR1 and CDR2 (germline): MNHEY, SVGAGI. The CDR3 bases are TGTGCCAGCAGTTCCCCTAGGGGCAACAATGAGCAGTTCTTC. It yields the protein CASSSPRGNNEQFF.

V usage is TRBV5-4 and J usage is TRBJ2-7; 7 nucleotides line up with TRBD1. Trimming took 2 bases from V and 2 from J; bases not matched to a gene: 1. The CDR3 totals 13 residues. Per germline, CDR1 SGHNT and CDR2 YYREEE (reference sequence). This chain's CDR3 is CASSFGQAYEQYF. In nucleotides, the CDR3 is TGTGCCAGCAGCTTCGGACAGGCCTACGAGCAGTACTTC.

The V call is TRBV5-1, the J call TRBJ1-1; TRBD1 matches 8 bases. The CDR3 is 13 amino acids. CDR1 is SGHRS and CDR2 is YFSETQ in the germline V gene. J was trimmed by 9 bases and V by 3 bases; bases with no gene match: 7. CDR3 coding DNA: TGCGCCAGCAGCTCGACAGGGGCGCGGCAAGCTTTCTTT. Translating it yields CASSSTGARQAFF.

The chain recombines TRBV5-1 with TRBJ2-7; the D is unclear. Germline V gene data show CDR1 as SGHRS and CDR2 as YFSETQ. The CDR3 spans 12 residues. V was clipped by 2 bases and J by 5 bases, with 8 bases between them. CDR3 amino acids: CASSFGPNEQYF. The CDR3 region has the DNA TGCGCCAGCAGCTTTGGGCCCAACGAGCAGTACTTC. The complete variable domain, with remaining parts taken from reference TRBV5-1 and TRBJ2-7, reads KAGVTQTPRYLIKTRGQQVTLSCSPISGHRSVSWYQQTPGQGLQFLFEYFSETQRNKGNFPGRFSGRQFSNSRSEMNVSTLELGDSALYLCASSFGPNEQYFGPGTRLTVT.

The chain has TRBV29-1 and TRBJ2-7; 8 bases fit TRBD1. CDR1 and CDR2 (germline): SQVTM, ANQGSEA. The CDR3 is 14 residues long. J lost 5 bases, V lost 1 base, and 7 bases had no gene match. This CDR3 reads CSVEVRQGRNEQYF. The CDR3 DNA reads as TGCAGCGTTGAAGTACGACAGGGGAGGAACGAGCAGTACTTC.

V is TRBV6-5 and J is TRBJ2-1; D is ambiguous. The CDR3 contains 13 residues. Germline V gene lookup returns CDR1 MNHEY and CDR2 SVGAGI. With 0 bases removed from V and 6 bases from J, the gap between germline ends came to 6 bases. This CDR3 is CASSYSGSNEQFF. The CDR3 DNA reads TGTGCCAGCAGTTACTCGGGCAGCAATGAGCAGTTCTTC.

The chain combines TRBV11-2 with TRBJ2-7; D possibly corresponds to TRBD1 (6 bases). Trimming removed 3 bases from V and 0 bases from J, with 12 bases in between. The CDR3 length is 15 residues. The germline gives CDR1 SGHAT, CDR2 FQNNGV. The CDR3 DNA reads as TGTGCCAGCAGCTTGCCAGGGGAAAGCTCCTACGAGCAGTACTTC. Protein product: CASSLPGESSYEQYF. Full variable domain (missing parts from reference TRBV11-2 and TRBJ2-7): EAGVAQSPRYKIIEKRQSVAFWCNPISGHATLYWYQQILGQGPKLLIQFQNNGVVDDSQLPKDRFSAERLKGVDSTLKIQPAKLEDSAVYLCASSLPGESSYEQYFGPGTRLTVT.

CDR3 sequence: CASSLVSRGTGELFF. CDR3 sequence (DNA): TGTGCCAGCAGCTTAGTATCCCGGGGGACCGGGGAGCTGTTTTTT. J is TRBJ2-2 and V is TRBV7-2, with a tentative D call TRBD2 (6 bases). Looked up from germline, CDR1 is SGHTA and CDR2 is FQGNSA. CDR3 length equals 15 residues. With 1 base removed from V and 5 bases from J, the gap between germline ends came to 11 bases.

The gene calls are TRBV2 and TRBJ2-5, with unresolved D. With 5 bases removed from V and 2 bases from J, the gap between germline ends came to 9 bases. This CDR3 has 13 residues. Germline loops: CDR1 SNHLY, CDR2 FYNNEI. The CDR3 nucleotides read TGTGCCAGCAGTTTGACATTTCAAGAGACCCAGTACTTC. Translating gives CASSLTFQETQYF.

The chain uses TRBV7-9 and TRBJ2-1, with 8 positions matching TRBD2. Germline lookup yields CDR1 SEHNR and CDR2 FQNEAQ (reference sequence). The CDR3 loop spans 15 amino acids. V gave up 5 bases and J gave up 4 bases; unmatched junction bases: 7. CDR3 residues: CASSARLASYNEQFF. The CDR3 DNA sequence: TGTGCCAGCAGCGCGCGACTAGCGTCATACAATGAGCAGTTCTTC.

J is TRBJ1-2 and V is TRBV7-2; D is unresolved. The length of the CDR3 is 14 residues. CDR1 is SGHTA and CDR2 is FQGNSA in the germline V gene. V was clipped by 0 bases and J by 7 bases, with 12 bases between them. CDR3 loop: CASSLAYPGLGYTF. The CDR3 DNA is TGTGCCAGCAGCTTAGCCTACCCTGGCCTTGGCTACACCTTC.

The CDR3 loop reads CSVVPRDPYDNEQFF. DNA for the CDR3: TGCAGCGTTGTACCCCGGGACCCCTACGACAATGAGCAGTTCTTC. V usage is TRBV29-1 and J usage is TRBJ2-1; tentatively, D is TRBD1 or TRBD2 (5 bases each). Germline V lookup: CDR1 SQVTM, CDR2 ANQGSEA. The V end was cut by 4 bases, the J end by 5 bases, with 18 bases between. This CDR3 has 15 amino acids.

The J gene is TRBJ2-5, the V gene TRBV7-6; D is uncertain. This CDR3 has 15 amino acids. The germline V and J ends were trimmed by 1 base and 1 base, with 10 bases remaining between them. Germline assignment: CDR1 SGHVS and CDR2 FNYEAQ. Here the CDR3 reads CASSLEWETQETQYF. The CDR3, as DNA: TGTGCCAGCAGCTTAGAATGGGAAACCCAAGAGACCCAGTACTTC.

The V gene is TRBV5-6, the J gene TRBJ2-2; TRBD2 is a possible D gene (5 bases). Per the germline V gene, CDR1 is SGHDT and CDR2 is YYEEEE. V was pared by 2 bases and J by 8 bases, with 10 bases between. CDR3 length: 13 amino acids. The CDR3: CASSFAGVGELFF. In DNA, the CDR3 is TGTGCCAGCAGCTTTGCGGGTGTGGGGGAGCTGTTTTTT.